The 10 T cell receptor beta chains given below trace back to one sample, sequenced in a study of OX40 agonist ivuxolimab in advanced cancers. Generated by immunoSEQ multiplex PCR, the TCRdb table keeps only in-frame clones and is missing some. The sample lists 45,000 to 70,000 clones, just over 85% occurring once. The material was CD4+ or CD8+ T cells sorted from blood, obtained in a trial of the OX40 agonist ivuxolimab. Receptors originate from an adult with an advanced solid tumor such as melanoma, head and neck, liver or kidney cancer.

The V gene is TRBV10-3, the J gene TRBJ1-1, with D possibly being TRBD1 (5 bases). The CDR3 is 17 residues long. Germline assignment: CDR1 ENHRY and CDR2 SYGVKD. V lost 2 bases and J lost 2, with 18 bases in between. This chain's CDR3 is CAISEPRGTRRNTEAFF. CDR3 coding DNA: TGTGCCATCAGTGAGCCCCGAGGGACCCGTCGAAACACTGAAGCTTTCTTT.

The chain couples TRBV5-1 to TRBJ1-2, with a possible D match to TRBD1 (6 bases). The CDR3 totals 13 residues. V was pared by 4 bases and J by 7 bases, with 14 bases between. CDR1 and CDR2 (germline): SGHRS, YFSETQ. Written as DNA, the CDR3 is TGCGCCAGCAGCCAGACAGGTTCGGGTGGCTACACCTTC. This gives the protein CASSQTGSGGYTF.

This clone appeared once. J is TRBJ1-2 and V is TRBV29-1; the D is unclear. V lost 7 bases to trimming and J lost 7 bases, with 19 bases between them. The CDR3 sequence is 13 residues long. Germline V gene sequence: CDR1 SQVTM, CDR2 ANQGSEA. The CDR3 region is CSAGALSASGYTF. The CDR3 DNA reads as TGCAGCGCTGGTGCCCTCAGCGCGAGTGGCTACACCTTC.

The genes are TRBV11-2 and TRBJ1-6, with D tentatively TRBD1 (5 bases). Germline V CDR1 and CDR2: SGHAT, FQNNGV. The ends were cut back, 3 bases at V and 6 bases at J, with 9 bases in the middle. The CDR3 runs to 14 residues. CDR3 nucleotides: TGTGCCAGCAGCTTCGTTAGGGGTAATTCACCCCTCCACTTT. Encoded protein: CASSFVRGNSPLHF.

V usage is TRBV18 and J usage is TRBJ1-6, with TRBD1 matching over 8 bases. V shed 2 bases, J shed 9 bases, and the junction held 12 bases outside the gene matches. The CDR3 is 17 amino acids. Germline V gives CDR1 KGHSH, CDR2 LQKENI. CDR3 in amino acids: CASSPSKSGGAGSPLHF. In DNA, the CDR3 is TGTGCCAGCTCACCATCGAAGTCAGGGGGCGCGGGTTCACCCCTCCACTTT. Looking up the rest from reference TRBV18 and TRBJ1-6 gives the full variable domain: NAGVMQNPRHLVRRRGQEARLRCSPMKGHSHVYWYRQLPEEGLKFMVYLQKENIIDESGMPKERFSAEFPKEGPSILRIQQVVRGDSAAYFCASSPSKSGGAGSPLHFGNGTRLTVT.

The V call is TRBV6-5, the J call TRBJ2-1, with 7 bases that match TRBD2. This CDR3 contains 13 residues. V trimming: 6 bases; J trimming: 7 bases; junction bases outside the gene matches: 6. Germline-derived CDR1 and CDR2 are MNHEY and SVGAGI. CDR3 loop: CASRPSSGNEQFF. The CDR3 bases are TGTGCCAGCAGGCCAAGTAGCGGGAATGAGCAGTTCTTC.

The rearrangement links TRBV5-1 to TRBJ1-1, with D maybe TRBD1 (6 bases). The CDR3 runs to 15 residues. CDR1 and CDR2 from the germline V gene are SGHRS and YFSETQ. Trimming shortened V by 0 bases and J by 2 bases, and 11 bases separated the two germline ends. DNA of the CDR3: TGCGCCAGCAGCTTGGTCCCCGGGACAAACACTGAAGCTTTCTTT. Protein sequence: CASSLVPGTNTEAFF.

The gene calls are TRBV5-4 and TRBJ2-5; TRBD1 matches 7 bases. The J call may be in error: the DNA end matches TRBJ2-7 better. The CDR3 is 15 amino acids. The germline V gene has CDR1 SGHNT and CDR2 YYREEE (reference sequence). The CDR3 reads CASSSPGTATYEQYF. The CDR3 nucleotides read TGTGCCAGCAGCTCCCCCGGGACAGCGACATACGAGCAGTACTTC.

V gene TRBV6-6 combines with J gene TRBJ1-2; TRBD1 matches at 9 bases. V was pared by 6 bases and J by 0 bases, with 5 bases of the junction left unmatched. Germline values: CDR1 MNHNY, CDR2 SVGAGI (reference sequence). The CDR3 is 15 amino acids. The CDR3 DNA reads TGTGCCAGCAGCTGGGGACAGGGACCTAACTATGGCTACACCTTC. It translates to CASSWGQGPNYGYTF.

The chain links TRBV9 to TRBJ1-2; 8 positions match TRBD1. Unmatched junction bases numbered 7, after V lost 0 bases and J lost 3 bases. CDR1 and CDR2 from the germline V gene are SGDLS and YYNGEE. The CDR3 extends over 16 amino acids. The CDR3 sequence is CASSVGTGFGYYGYTF. The CDR3 DNA is TGTGCCAGCAGCGTAGGGACAGGGTTTGGGTACTATGGCTACACCTTC.